Shown below are 26 T cell receptor beta chains from a single sample sequenced in a study of blood T cells in healthy people across ages. With a J-beta primer mix and a sample-barcoded 5' primer, a second PCR ran about 6 to 11 cycles. One entry per CDR3 protein, called by TCRdb with MiXCR from the 5' RACE reads. The table lists about 830,000 distinct CDR3 sequences, 62% of them singletons. Sequencing input: blood. The receptors stem from a man aged 25 to 40 in good health.

This chain connects TRBV4-2 to TRBJ1-2; 8 bases align to TRBD1. The V and J ends lost 4 bases and 4 bases, in that order; junction bases with no gene match: 5. The CDR3 runs to 14 residues. Looked up from germline, CDR1 is LGHNA and CDR2 is YNFKEQ. This CDR3 is CASSPLDRVYGYTF. The DNA of the CDR3 is TGTGCCAGCAGCCCGCTGGACAGGGTCTATGGCTACACCTTC.

This chain uses TRBV10-3 with TRBJ2-1; no reliable D call. This CDR3 is built from 13 residues. V lost 4 bases to trimming and J lost 6 bases, with 10 bases between them. Germline CDR1 reads ENHRY; CDR2 reads SYGVKD. CDR3 residues: CAISGSLGNEQFF. In nucleotides, the CDR3 is TGTGCCATCAGTGGGTCTTTGGGCAATGAGCAGTTCTTC.

This sequence joins TRBV4-2 and TRBJ2-3, with D uncertain. This CDR3 comprises 14 residues. V lost 3 bases and J lost 0, with 7 bases in between. CDR1 LGHNA and CDR2 YNFKEQ come from the germline V gene. The DNA for the CDR3 is TGTGCCAGCAGCCACCCGACTAGCACAGATACGCAGTATTTT. It translates to CASSHPTSTDTQYF.

The V call is TRBV4-1, the J call TRBJ2-5; D tentatively fits TRBD1 or TRBD2 (5 bases each). The J call may not be correct, given that the DNA end is closer to TRBJ2-7. Germline CDR1 and CDR2: MGHRA and YSYEKL. The CDR3 is made up of 14 amino acids. CDR3 bases: TGCGCCAGCAGCCAAGTGGGACGGCAGTACGAGCAGTACTTC. This translates into CASSQVGRQYEQYF.

This clonotype was seen once. A much bigger clone sits one base away, suggesting this may be a read error. The genes are TRBV18 and TRBJ2-5; 7 bases map to TRBD1. Gene TRBJ2-7 matches the end of the DNA better, so the J call may be wrong. This CDR3 region has 15 residues. CDR1 is KGHSH, CDR2 LQKENI, per germline. The CDR3 DNA follows: TGTGCCAGCTCACGAGGGACAGAGGTCACCTCCGAGCAGTACTTC. Translated, it gives CASSRGTEVTSEQYF.

This chain uses TRBV12-3 or TRBV12-4 with TRBJ2-1, with 10 bases aligning to TRBD2. After removal of 1 base from V and 10 bases from J, the junction contained 10 bases not matched to a gene. This CDR3 region has 16 residues. The CDR3 loop is CASSLERGGHSREQFF. In DNA, the CDR3 is TGTGCCAGCAGTTTAGAGCGGGGGGGCCACTCGCGAGAGCAGTTCTTC.

The V gene is TRBV28, the J gene TRBJ2-1; a possible D gene is TRBD2 (6 bases). This CDR3 has 14 amino acids. CDR1 is MDHEN, CDR2 SYDVKM, per germline. Trimming cost V 5 bases and J 5 bases, with 13 bases left between them. Written as DNA, the CDR3 is TGTGCCAGCAGTACGATGGGGACTGACAATGAGCAGTTCTTC. Translating it yields CASSTMGTDNEQFF.

The rearrangement links TRBV9 to TRBJ2-7; tentatively, D is TRBD2 (5 bases). With 0 bases removed from V and 2 bases from J, the gap between germline ends came to 15 bases. CDR3 length: 16 residues. The germline V gene has CDR1 SGDLS and CDR2 YYNGEE. This chain's CDR3 is CASSVDWASRAYEQYF. The DNA for the CDR3 is TGTGCCAGCAGCGTAGATTGGGCTAGCCGCGCCTACGAGCAGTACTTC.

The chain combines TRBV2 with TRBJ2-2; D not resolved. Germline lookup yields CDR1 SNHLY and CDR2 FYNNEI. Trimming stripped 8 bases from V and 1 base from J, with 8 bases between. The CDR3 extends over 13 amino acids. The DNA for the CDR3 is TGTGCCAGCCGCCCCCGGAACACCGGGGAGCTGTTTTTT. It codes for CASRPRNTGELFF.

This chain links TRBV20-1 with TRBJ2-5; D is possibly TRBD2 (5 bases). The J call could be wrong; TRBJ2-7 is a better fit for the DNA end. CDR1 is DFQATT, CDR2 SNEGSKA, per germline (reference sequence). The CDR3 is 13 residues long. The DNA for the CDR3 is TGCAGTGCGTACTACTCGGGGAGCTACGAGCAGTACTTC. Translated, it gives CSAYYSGSYEQYF.

The V and J genes are TRBV25-1 and TRBJ2-4; TRBD2 might be the D (6 bases). The J call may be mistaken, given a closer DNA end match to TRBJ2-7. The CDR3 is 13 amino acids. Germline CDR1 and CDR2: MGHDK and SYGVNS. This CDR3 reads CASSDPGGVEQYF. DNA of the CDR3: TGTGCCAGCAGTGACCCTGGAGGGGTCGAGCAGTACTTC.

V gene TRBV6-2 or TRBV6-3 combines with J gene TRBJ2-7; TRBD1 matches at 8 bases. Germline trimming cut 6 bases from V and 3 bases from J; bases unmatched to any gene: 10. This CDR3 region has 15 residues. The V gene's germline CDR1 is MNHEY and CDR2 SVGEGT. The CDR3 reads CASRERTGKSYEQYF. CDR3 DNA: TGTGCCAGCAGAGAACGGACAGGGAAAAGCTACGAGCAGTACTTC.

The CDR3 sequence: CASSYSSTEYGYTF. For the CDR3, the DNA is TGTGCCAGCAGTTACTCGTCGACAGAGTATGGCTACACCTTC. The chain couples TRBV6-2 or TRBV6-3 to TRBJ1-2; TRBD1 is a possible D gene (5 bases). In germline, CDR1 is MNHEY, CDR2 SVGEGT. Trimming pared 0 bases from V and 5 bases from J, leaving 10 bases between. This CDR3 region has 14 residues.

The chain employs TRBV6-5 and TRBJ2-1; a weak D match, TRBD2 (5 bases). This CDR3 contains 16 residues. Germline values: CDR1 MNHEY, CDR2 SVGAGI. V was cut by 0 bases and J by 1 base, with 10 bases left in between. This CDR3 is CASSYSRGFSYNEQFF. In DNA, the CDR3 is TGTGCCAGCAGTTACTCTCGGGGTTTTTCCTACAATGAGCAGTTCTTC.

The chain uses TRBV20-1 and TRBJ2-5, with D possibly being TRBD1 (6 bases). Germline V gene sequence: CDR1 DFQATT, CDR2 SNEGSKA (reference sequence). This CDR3 comprises 13 residues. V gave up 6 bases and J gave up 3 bases, with 14 bases separating them. The CDR3 reads CSARTVAKETQYF. CDR3 nucleotides: TGCAGTGCCCGGACAGTCGCCAAAGAGACCCAGTACTTC.

V is TRBV6-5 and J is TRBJ1-2; perhaps TRBD1 as D (6 bases). CDR1 is MNHEY and CDR2 is SVGAGI in the germline V gene. Trimming took 7 bases from V and 3 from J, leaving 15 bases between them. This CDR3 comprises 14 residues. For the CDR3, the DNA is TGTGCCAGCATCCCGGGGGCAGGACACTATGGCTACACCTTC. Translated, it gives CASIPGAGHYGYTF.

V usage is TRBV20-1 and J usage is TRBJ2-5, with 12 positions matching TRBD2. The DNA end is more similar to TRBJ2-7, so the J call may be wrong. This CDR3 contains 15 residues. Looked up from germline, CDR1 is DFQATT and CDR2 is SNEGSKA (reference sequence). The CDR3, as DNA: TGCAGTGCTAGGCCTAGCGGGGGGGTAATCTACGAGCAGTACTTC. It is translated as CSARPSGGVIYEQYF.

The chain is built from TRBV5-1 and TRBJ1-2; the D is unclear. The V end was cut by 4 bases, the J end by 6 bases, with 13 bases between. The CDR3 has 13 residues. Germline CDR1 is SGHRS and CDR2 is YFSETQ. The CDR3 region is CASSVEPADGYTF. The CDR3 DNA reads TGCGCCAGCAGCGTGGAGCCTGCGGATGGCTACACCTTC.

This clonotype has more than one count but fewer than ten. The chain uses TRBV20-1 and TRBJ2-1; 12 nucleotides match TRBD1. Germline assignment: CDR1 DFQATT and CDR2 SNEGSKA (reference sequence). The CDR3 loop spans 15 amino acids. Trimming cost V 1 base and J 9 bases; bases outside gene matches: 7. The CDR3 loop reads CSARAPGQGAVEQFF. CDR3 DNA: TGCAGTGCTAGAGCACCGGGACAGGGGGCGGTTGAGCAGTTCTTC.

The chain links TRBV28 to TRBJ1-6, with no clear D. Per the germline V gene, CDR1 is MDHEN and CDR2 is SYDVKM. The CDR3 sequence is 12 residues long. V dropped 10 bases and J dropped 6 bases, with 10 bases sitting between them. As DNA, the CDR3 is TGTGCCACCAAGGGTAGTAATTCACCCCTCCACTTT. Protein sequence: CATKGSNSPLHF.

This sequence joins TRBV5-6 and TRBJ2-1, with D tentatively TRBD1 or TRBD2 (5 bases each). Near its end, the DNA agrees better with TRBJ2-7, so the J call may be wrong. The CDR3 extends over 14 amino acids. Germline CDR1 is SGHDT and CDR2 is YYEEEE. CDR3 DNA sequence: TGTGCCAGCAGCTTGTCTCGTCCAGGGAGCGAGCAGTACTTC. As protein: CASSLSRPGSEQYF.

The chain uses TRBV5-6 and TRBJ1-2; TRBD1 is a possible D gene (5 bases). Trimming removed 4 bases at V and 4 bases at J, with 17 bases between. This CDR3 comprises 15 residues. CDR1 is SGHDT, CDR2 YYEEEE, per germline. The CDR3 DNA reads TGTGCCAGCAGCCCCCCAGGTACAGGAGTCTATGGCTACACCTTC. Amino acids: CASSPPGTGVYGYTF.

The V and J genes are TRBV10-3 and TRBJ1-4, with a weak D call TRBD1 (5 bases). Trimming removed 0 bases at V and 7 bases at J, with 12 bases between. The CDR3 runs to 15 residues. Germline V gene sequence: CDR1 ENHRY, CDR2 SYGVKD. In nucleotides, the CDR3 is TGTGCCATCAGTGAGTCGGGCCAGGGAAGTGAAAAACTGTTTTTT. This gives the protein CAISESGQGSEKLFF.

The V call is TRBV5-1, the J call TRBJ1-6; weak D call: TRBD1 (5 bases). CDR3 length: 15 residues. Germline CDR1 and CDR2: SGHRS and YFSETQ. The V end was cut by 4 bases, the J end by 7 bases, with 15 bases between. The CDR3 protein is CASSLGGVKNSPLHF. CDR3 DNA sequence: TGCGCCAGCAGCCTGGGAGGGGTAAAGAATTCACCCCTCCACTTT.

The rearrangement joins TRBV14 to TRBJ2-3; D uncertain. The CDR3 length is 12 residues. Trimming took 5 bases from V and 7 from J, leaving 10 bases between them. Germline CDR1 and CDR2: SGHDN and FVKESK. The CDR3 protein is CASSATSYTQYF. The CDR3 coding sequence is TGTGCCAGCAGCGCCACCTCCTATACGCAGTATTTT.

This clonotype was found once. The chain joins TRBV7-8 to TRBJ2-5; 7 nucleotides agree with TRBD2. The CDR3 sequence is 15 residues long. Germline CDR1 reads SGHVS; CDR2 reads FQNEAQ. The V gene end was trimmed by 5 bases and the J gene end by 1 base; junction bases not matched to a gene: 7. The CDR3 DNA reads TGTGCCAGCAGCCGTCGACTAGCAACCCAAGAGACCCAGTACTTC. This encodes CASSRRLATQETQYF.